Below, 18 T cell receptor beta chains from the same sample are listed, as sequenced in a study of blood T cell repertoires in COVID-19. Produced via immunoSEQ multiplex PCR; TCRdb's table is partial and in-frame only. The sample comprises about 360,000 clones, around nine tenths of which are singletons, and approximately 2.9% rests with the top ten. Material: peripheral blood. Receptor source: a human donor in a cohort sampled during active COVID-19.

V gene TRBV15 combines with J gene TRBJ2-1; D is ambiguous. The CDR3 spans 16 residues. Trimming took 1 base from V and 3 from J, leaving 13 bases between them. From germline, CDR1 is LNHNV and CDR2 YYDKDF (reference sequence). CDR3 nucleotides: TGTGCCACCAGCAGAGTGTCAGCGCACAACTACAATGAGCAGTTCTTC. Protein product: CATSRVSAHNYNEQFF.

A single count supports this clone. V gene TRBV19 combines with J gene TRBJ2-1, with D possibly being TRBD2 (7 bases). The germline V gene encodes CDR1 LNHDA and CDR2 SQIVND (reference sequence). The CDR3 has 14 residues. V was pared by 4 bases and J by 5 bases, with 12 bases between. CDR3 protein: CASSRGGRDNEQFF. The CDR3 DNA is TGTGCCAGTAGTAGGGGGGGGCGGGACAATGAGCAGTTCTTC.

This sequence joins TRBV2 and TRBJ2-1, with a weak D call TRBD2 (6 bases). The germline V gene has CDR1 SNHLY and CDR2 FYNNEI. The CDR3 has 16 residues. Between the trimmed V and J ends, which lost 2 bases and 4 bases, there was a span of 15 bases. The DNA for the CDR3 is TGTGCCAGCAGTGAATACGCGGGGCTTGAGTACAATGAGCAGTTCTTC. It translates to CASSEYAGLEYNEQFF.

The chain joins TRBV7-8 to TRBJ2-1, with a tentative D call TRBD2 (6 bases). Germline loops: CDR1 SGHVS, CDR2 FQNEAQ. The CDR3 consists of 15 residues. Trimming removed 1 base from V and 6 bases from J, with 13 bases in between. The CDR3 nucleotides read TGTGCCAGCAGCTTAGTCGCGGGATATGGCAATGAGCAGTTCTTC. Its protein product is CASSLVAGYGNEQFF. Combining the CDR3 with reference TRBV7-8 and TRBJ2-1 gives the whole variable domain GAGVSQSPRYKVAKRGQDVALRCDPISGHVSLFWYQQALGQGPEFLTYFQNEAQLDKSGLPSDRFFAERPEGSVSTLKIQRTQQEDSAVYLCASSLVAGYGNEQFFGPGTRLTVL.

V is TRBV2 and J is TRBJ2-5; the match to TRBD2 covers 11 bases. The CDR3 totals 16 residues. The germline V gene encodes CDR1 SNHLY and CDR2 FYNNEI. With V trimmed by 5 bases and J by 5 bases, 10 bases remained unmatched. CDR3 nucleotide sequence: TGTGCCAGCAGTTCCACACTTAGCGGGGGGGATGAGACCCAGTACTTC. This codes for CASSSTLSGGDETQYF. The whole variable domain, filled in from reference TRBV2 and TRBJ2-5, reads EPEVTQTPSHQVTQMGQEVILRCVPISNHLYFYWYRQILGQKVEFLVSFYNNEISEKSEIFDDQFSVERPDGSNFTLKIRSTKLEDSAMYFCASSSTLSGGDETQYFGPGTRLLVL.

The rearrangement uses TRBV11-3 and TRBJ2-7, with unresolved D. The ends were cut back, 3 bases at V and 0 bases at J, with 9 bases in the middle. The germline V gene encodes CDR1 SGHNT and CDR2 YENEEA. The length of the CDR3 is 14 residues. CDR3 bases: TGTGCCAGCAGCTTTAGTCCAAGCTCCTACGAGCAGTACTTC. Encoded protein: CASSFSPSSYEQYF.

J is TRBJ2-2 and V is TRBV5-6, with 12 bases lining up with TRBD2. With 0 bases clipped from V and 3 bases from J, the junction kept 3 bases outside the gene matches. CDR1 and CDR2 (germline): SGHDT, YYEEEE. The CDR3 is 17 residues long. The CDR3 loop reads CASSLALAGGDTGELFF. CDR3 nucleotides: TGTGCCAGCAGCTTGGCGCTAGCGGGAGGGGACACCGGGGAGCTGTTTTTT.

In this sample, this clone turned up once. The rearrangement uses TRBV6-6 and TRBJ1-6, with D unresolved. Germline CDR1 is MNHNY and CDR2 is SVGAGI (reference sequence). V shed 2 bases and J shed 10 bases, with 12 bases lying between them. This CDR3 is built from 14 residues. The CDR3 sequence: CASSYAGPKSPLHF. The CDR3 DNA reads TGTGCCAGCAGTTACGCGGGCCCGAAATCACCCCTCCACTTT.

The CDR3 here is CASRALGGETQYF. In DNA form, the CDR3 reads TGTGCCAGCAGGGCCCTAGGTGGGGAGACCCAGTACTTC. The chain has TRBV12-3 or TRBV12-4 and TRBJ2-5; no clear D gene. The CDR3 is 13 residues long. V was clipped by 6 bases and J by 5 bases, with 13 bases between them.

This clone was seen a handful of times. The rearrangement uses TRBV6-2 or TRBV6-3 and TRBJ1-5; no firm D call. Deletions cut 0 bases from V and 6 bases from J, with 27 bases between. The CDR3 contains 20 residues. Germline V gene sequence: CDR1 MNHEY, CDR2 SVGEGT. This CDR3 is CASSYSKTTGNSPLVQPQHF. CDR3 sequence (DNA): TGTGCCAGCAGTTACTCGAAAACTACGGGTAATTCTCCCTTGGTTCAGCCCCAGCATTTT.

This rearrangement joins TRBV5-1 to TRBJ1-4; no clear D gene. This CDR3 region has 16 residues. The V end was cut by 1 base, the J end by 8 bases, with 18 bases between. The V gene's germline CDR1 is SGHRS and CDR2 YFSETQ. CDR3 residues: CASSLSWASVNEKLFF. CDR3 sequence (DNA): TGCGCCAGCAGCTTGAGTTGGGCAAGTGTGAACGAAAAACTGTTTTTT.

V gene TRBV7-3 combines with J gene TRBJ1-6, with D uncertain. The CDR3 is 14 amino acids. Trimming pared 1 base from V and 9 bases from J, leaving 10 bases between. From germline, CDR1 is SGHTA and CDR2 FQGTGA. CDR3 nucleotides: TGTGCCAGCAGCTTAAACCCGTCCAGTTCACCCCTCCACTTT. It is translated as CASSLNPSSSPLHF. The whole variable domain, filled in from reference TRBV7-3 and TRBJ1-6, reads GAGVSQTPSNKVTEKGKYVELRCDPISGHTALYWYRQSLGQGPEFLIYFQGTGAADDSGLPNDRFFAVRPEGSVSTLKIQRTERGDSAVYLCASSLNPSSSPLHFGNGTRLTVT.

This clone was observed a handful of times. CDR3 DNA sequence: TGTGCCAGCAGTGAATATAGAAGTGGCAGGGAGGATGGCTACACCTTC. It yields the protein CASSEYRSGREDGYTF. The V call is TRBV25-1, the J call TRBJ1-2, with D perhaps TRBD1 (5 bases). Trimming took off 0 bases at V and 6 bases at J, with 17 bases between the two ends. Germline assignment: CDR1 MGHDK and CDR2 SYGVNS. The length of the CDR3 is 16 residues.

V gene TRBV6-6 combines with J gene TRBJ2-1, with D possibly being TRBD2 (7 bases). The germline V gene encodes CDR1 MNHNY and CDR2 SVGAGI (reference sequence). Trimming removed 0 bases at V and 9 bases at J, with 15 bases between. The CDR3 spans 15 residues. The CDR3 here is CASSYSRGGGIEQFF. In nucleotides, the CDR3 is TGTGCCAGCAGTTACTCTAGAGGGGGGGGTATTGAGCAGTTCTTC.

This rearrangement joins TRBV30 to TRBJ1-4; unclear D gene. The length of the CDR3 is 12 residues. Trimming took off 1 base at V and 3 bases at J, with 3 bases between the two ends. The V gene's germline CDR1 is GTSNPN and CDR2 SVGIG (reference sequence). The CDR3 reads CAWSGANEKLFF. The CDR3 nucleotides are TGTGCCTGGAGTGGCGCTAATGAAAAACTGTTTTTT.

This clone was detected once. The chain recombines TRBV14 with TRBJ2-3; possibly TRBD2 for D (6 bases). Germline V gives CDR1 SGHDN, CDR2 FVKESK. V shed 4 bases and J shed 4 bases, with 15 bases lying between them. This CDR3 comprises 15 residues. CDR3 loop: CASSPLAWKPDTQYF. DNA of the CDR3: TGTGCCAGCAGCCCCCTAGCGTGGAAACCAGATACGCAGTATTTT.

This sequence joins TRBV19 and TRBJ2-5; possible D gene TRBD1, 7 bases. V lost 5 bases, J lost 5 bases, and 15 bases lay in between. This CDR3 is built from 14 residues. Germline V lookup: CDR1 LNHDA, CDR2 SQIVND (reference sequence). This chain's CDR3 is CASSSGGFLETQYF. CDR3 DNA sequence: TGTGCCAGTAGTTCAGGGGGGTTTTTGGAGACCCAGTACTTC. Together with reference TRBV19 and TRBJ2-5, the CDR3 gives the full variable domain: DGGITQSPKYLFRKEGQNVTLSCEQNLNHDAMYWYRQDPGQGLRLIYYSQIVNDFQKGDIAEGYSVSREKKESFPLTVTSAQKNPTAFYLCASSSGGFLETQYFGPGTRLLVL.

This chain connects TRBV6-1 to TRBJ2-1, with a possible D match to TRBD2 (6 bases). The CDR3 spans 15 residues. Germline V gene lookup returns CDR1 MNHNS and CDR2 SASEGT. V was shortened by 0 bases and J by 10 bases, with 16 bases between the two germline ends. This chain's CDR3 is CASSEAMGGAGEQFF. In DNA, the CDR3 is TGTGCCAGCAGTGAAGCAATGGGCGGGGCTGGGGAGCAGTTCTTC.